The following is a TCR beta chain sequence with its context. These data come from a study of beta chain features in type 1 diabetes. With 0 bases removed from V and 1 base from J, the gap between germline ends came to 28 bases. This CDR3 comprises 22 residues. Germline V gives CDR1 LNHNV, CDR2 YYDKDF (reference sequence). Since all of the isolated RNA was reverse transcribed, expressed TCRB transcripts were what got sequenced. TCRdb's table, derived via immunoSEQ multiplex PCR, lists solely in-frame clones and lacks some. The sample records fewer than 400,000 clones, roughly 8% being singletons. This chain uses TRBV15 with TRBJ1-5, with D possibly matching TRBD1 (5 bases). The sample taken for sequencing was central memory CD4+ T cells from blood. The clonotype originates from a young woman in good health. This CDR3 is CATSRDSLDGGVIRESNQPQHF. The CDR3 DNA is TGTGCCACCAGCAGAGATTCACTGGACGGGGGGGTGATAAGAGAGAGCAATCAGCCCCAGCATTTT.